These 22 T cell receptor beta chains originate from one sample sequenced in a study of T cell responses to AZD1222 COVID-19 vaccine. Assay: immunoSEQ multiplex PCR; the TCRdb copy retains only in-frame clones and omits some. Here the sample spans some 84,000 clones, 70% to 90% being singletons. The sequenced sample was peripheral blood, obtained 28 days after the second AZD1222 dose. The receptors derive from an adult who received the AZD1222 COVID-19 vaccine.

V gene TRBV5-1 combines with J gene TRBJ2-3; 7 bases are a match to TRBD2. Germline CDR1 and CDR2: SGHRS and YFSETQ. V lost 4 bases, J lost 4 bases, and 15 bases stayed unmatched. The CDR3 contains 17 residues. The DNA of the CDR3 is TGCGCCAGCAGCCGTGACCCTTGGGGGGGAGGCGCAGATACGCAGTATTTT. Its translation is CASSRDPWGGGADTQYF.

The chain has TRBV5-1 and TRBJ1-1, with D possibly matching TRBD1 (6 bases). Germline values: CDR1 SGHRS, CDR2 YFSETQ. The CDR3 runs 15 residues. V was trimmed by 1 base and J by 1 base, leaving 11 bases between them. The CDR3 loop is CASSLFAGANTEAFF. The CDR3 coding sequence is TGCGCCAGCAGCTTGTTTGCAGGGGCGAACACTGAAGCTTTCTTT.

The chain couples TRBV6-5 to TRBJ1-2, with D tentatively TRBD1 (6 bases). The germline gives CDR1 MNHEY, CDR2 SVGAGI. This CDR3 contains 16 residues. Trimming pared 2 bases from V and 5 bases from J, leaving 18 bases between. CDR3: CASSYGIGTRHYGYTF. In nucleotides, the CDR3 is TGTGCCAGCAGTTACGGGATTGGGACAAGACATTATGGCTACACCTTC.

The chain links TRBV5-6 to TRBJ1-3; D uncertain. V lost 7 bases to trimming and J lost 2 bases, with 10 bases between them. Germline V gene sequence: CDR1 SGHDT, CDR2 YYEEEE. There are 13 residues in the CDR3. CDR3 amino acids: CASGREAGNTIYF. The CDR3 DNA sequence: TGTGCCAGCGGTAGGGAGGCTGGAAACACCATATATTTT. Full variable domain (missing parts from reference TRBV5-6 and TRBJ1-3): DAGVTQSPTHLIKTRGQQVTLRCSPKSGHDTVSWYQQALGQGPQFIFQYYEEEERQRGNFPDRFSGHQFPNYSSELNVNALLLGDSALYLCASGREAGNTIYFGEGSWLTVV.

The chain recombines TRBV7-2 with TRBJ2-6; D gene ambiguous. The germline CDR1 and CDR2 sequences are SGHTA and FQGNSA. V was cut by 8 bases and J by 0 bases, with 5 bases left in between. CDR3 size: 13 residues. This CDR3 is CASRDSGANVLTF. CDR3 coding DNA: TGTGCCAGCCGCGACTCTGGGGCCAACGTCCTGACTTTC.

The sample holds a few counts of this clone. The rearrangement links TRBV7-9 to TRBJ2-7; possibly TRBD1 for D (6 bases). Germline values: CDR1 SEHNR, CDR2 FQNEAQ (reference sequence). This CDR3 has 15 residues. V lost 5 bases and J lost 3, with 17 bases in between. The chain's CDR3 is CASSPSQGYSYEQYF. DNA of the CDR3: TGTGCCAGCAGCCCATCCCAGGGGTACAGCTACGAGCAGTACTTC.

J is TRBJ1-5 and V is TRBV28, with TRBD1 as a possible D gene (5 bases). CDR1 and CDR2 from the germline V gene are MDHEN and SYDVKM. This CDR3 region has 15 residues. With 2 bases removed from V and 2 bases from J, the gap between germline ends came to 10 bases. CDR3 protein: CASSLTRAGNQPQHF. CDR3 sequence (DNA): TGTGCCAGCAGTTTAACCAGGGCAGGCAATCAGCCCCAGCATTTT.

CDR3 in DNA: TGTGCCAGCAACAGAGACCGGGGCTTGGGGTATGGCTACACCTTC. The encoded protein is CASNRDRGLGYGYTF. The rearrangement links TRBV2 to TRBJ1-2, with a possible D match to TRBD1 (5 bases). The CDR3 is 15 residues long. V was pared by 7 bases and J by 5 bases, with 20 bases between. The V gene's germline CDR1 is SNHLY and CDR2 FYNNEI.

The V and J genes are TRBV6-5 and TRBJ1-1; D gene unclear. This CDR3 contains 13 residues. Per germline, CDR1 MNHEY and CDR2 SVGAGI. Trimming took off 8 bases at V and 1 base at J, with 11 bases between the two ends. The CDR3, as DNA: TGTGCCAGCTGTTCCCCCGGGAACACTGAAGCTTTCTTT. Protein: CASCSPGNTEAFF.

This chain uses TRBV7-3 with TRBJ2-2; D not resolved. V lost 1 base, J lost 1 base, and 10 bases lay in between. CDR1 is SGHTA and CDR2 is FQGTGA in the germline V gene. CDR3 length equals 16 residues. This CDR3 is CASSLNRPENTGELFF. The DNA of the CDR3 is TGTGCCAGCAGCTTAAATCGGCCAGAGAACACCGGGGAGCTGTTTTTT.

The rearrangement uses TRBV7-9 and TRBJ2-3, with D possibly called TRBD1 or TRBD2 (5 bases each). Trimming shortened V by 5 bases and J by 2 bases, and 14 bases separated the two germline ends. From germline, CDR1 is SEHNR and CDR2 FQNEAQ (reference sequence). This CDR3 is built from 15 residues. CDR3 sequence reads: CASSPGDGLTDTQYF. DNA for the CDR3: TGTGCCAGCAGCCCCGGGGACGGACTCACAGATACGCAGTATTTT.

This chain joins TRBV7-8 and TRBJ1-3; no reliable D call. The CDR3 sequence is 17 residues long. Germline V lookup: CDR1 SGHVS, CDR2 FQNEAQ. The germline V and J ends were trimmed by 3 bases and 4 bases, with 19 bases remaining between them. CDR3 amino acids: CASSLSTSTAAGNTIYF. CDR3 DNA: TGTGCCAGCAGCTTGTCCACCAGTACAGCGGCCGGAAACACCATATATTTT.

The V and J genes are TRBV5-1 and TRBJ2-5; D is undetermined. The germline V gene encodes CDR1 SGHRS and CDR2 YFSETQ. CDR3 length: 16 amino acids. V shed 2 bases and J shed 5 bases, with 19 bases lying between them. Here the CDR3 reads CASSLGTLDATETQYF. The CDR3 DNA sequence: TGCGCCAGCAGCTTAGGCACCTTGGACGCTACTGAGACCCAGTACTTC. The entire variable domain, with the rest obtained from reference TRBV5-1 and TRBJ2-5, is as follows: KAGVTQTPRYLIKTRGQQVTLSCSPISGHRSVSWYQQTPGQGLQFLFEYFSETQRNKGNFPGRFSGRQFSNSRSEMNVSTLELGDSALYLCASSLGTLDATETQYFGPGTRLLVL.

In this sample, this clone turned up a few times. This chain joins TRBV5-1 and TRBJ1-2; 9 bases are shared with TRBD1. Trimming cost V 7 bases and J 1 base; bases outside gene matches: 5. Germline V CDR1 and CDR2: SGHRS, YFSETQ. The CDR3 runs to 14 residues. CDR3 sequence (DNA): TGCGCCAGCCGAGGGACAGGGTTTAACTATGGCTACACCTTC. Translation: CASRGTGFNYGYTF.

The chain couples TRBV13 to TRBJ2-7, with D possibly TRBD2 on 5 matching bases. The V end lost 0 bases, the J end lost 2 bases, and 8 bases lay between the germline ends. CDR1 is PRHDT, CDR2 FYEKMQ, per germline (reference sequence). CDR3 size: 14 residues. The CDR3 loop reads CASSLGAGTYEQYF. For the CDR3, the DNA is TGTGCCAGCAGCTTAGGGGCGGGTACCTACGAGCAGTACTTC.

The V call is TRBV20-1, the J call TRBJ2-1; 8 bases agree with TRBD1. The germline V gene has CDR1 DFQATT and CDR2 SNEGSKA (reference sequence). The CDR3 has 11 residues. After removal of 6 bases from V and 11 bases from J, the junction contained 6 bases not matched to a gene. CDR3 DNA sequence: TGCAGTGCCCTGGGACAGGACCAGCAGTTCTTC. This codes for CSALGQDQQFF.

The chain joins TRBV19 to TRBJ2-1; 8 positions match TRBD2. V shed 7 bases and J 3 bases; nucleotides not matched to a gene: 5. Germline CDR1 reads LNHDA; CDR2 reads SQIVND (reference sequence). The CDR3 is 14 amino acids. CDR3 amino acids: CASTRGGLYNEQFF. The DNA of the CDR3 is TGTGCCAGTACCCGGGGGGGCCTCTACAATGAGCAGTTCTTC. Variable domain in full (rest from reference TRBV19 and TRBJ2-1): DGGITQSPKYLFRKEGQNVTLSCEQNLNHDAMYWYRQDPGQGLRLIYYSQIVNDFQKGDIAEGYSVSREKKESFPLTVTSAQKNPTAFYLCASTRGGLYNEQFFGPGTRLTVL.

The chain couples TRBV6-5 to TRBJ1-1; D unclear. Trimming cost V 4 bases and J 7 bases, with 7 bases left between them. The CDR3 has 11 amino acids. Germline CDR1 reads MNHEY; CDR2 reads SVGAGI. CDR3 in amino acids: CASSSPREAFF. Here the CDR3 DNA reads TGTGCCAGCAGTTCGCCGCGTGAAGCTTTCTTT.

The chain has TRBV24-1 and TRBJ2-3; D tentatively fits TRBD1 or TRBD2 (6 bases each). Trimming pared 5 bases from V and 5 bases from J, leaving 13 bases between. The germline V gene encodes CDR1 KGHDR and CDR2 SFDVKD. The CDR3 is 14 residues long. CDR3 region: CATSALGGGDTQYF. The DNA of the CDR3 is TGTGCCACCAGTGCCCTAGGAGGGGGAGATACGCAGTATTTT.

The V and J genes are TRBV5-1 and TRBJ1-3; D not resolved. The CDR3 is 15 amino acids. Germline V gene sequence: CDR1 SGHRS, CDR2 YFSETQ. Trimming removed 1 base at V and 0 bases at J, with 8 bases between. CDR3 region: CASSLQASSGNTIYF. In DNA form, the CDR3 reads TGCGCCAGCAGCTTGCAGGCAAGCTCTGGAAACACCATATATTTT.

This clone has only one observation. V is TRBV5-5 and J is TRBJ2-3; D is uncertain. The CDR3 is 15 residues long. CDR1 SGHKS and CDR2 YYEKEE come from the germline V gene (reference sequence). The V end lost 2 bases, the J end lost 2 bases, and 12 bases lay between the germline ends. The CDR3 sequence is CASSFTPPTTDTQYF. The CDR3, as DNA: TGTGCCAGCAGCTTCACACCACCTACCACAGATACGCAGTATTTT.

The chain recombines TRBV11-1 with TRBJ2-7, with TRBD2 as a possible D gene (5 bases). Germline CDR1 is SGHAT and CDR2 is FQDESV (reference sequence). Trimming removed 3 bases from V and 2 bases from J, with 14 bases in between. The CDR3 length is 15 residues. This chain's CDR3 is CASSFGQEEAYEQYF. CDR3 coding DNA: TGTGCCAGCAGCTTTGGGCAGGAGGAGGCCTACGAGCAGTACTTC.